A selection of T cell receptor beta chains follows, all from one sample in a study of T cell changes during pregnancy in multiple sclerosis. Generated by immunoSEQ multiplex PCR, the TCRdb table keeps only in-frame clones and is missing some. The top ten clones hold 2% to 3% of a sample with under 100,000 clones, 94% of them seen once. Source: peripheral blood, taken in the third trimester of pregnancy. These receptors originate from a female donor with multiple sclerosis, enrolled in a pregnancy study. Both conserved end residues are part of each CDR3. The D gene is left open where the match is weak. Where a row states a size, it is once, few, many or the class of an expanded clone; other rows omit it.

clone size | J gene | V gene | D gene | CDR3 DNA | CDR3 protein
- | TRBJ2-1 | TRBV9 | TRBD2 | TGTGCCAGCAGCGTAGTTGCGGGGGTCAATGAGCAGTTCTTC | CASSVVAGVNEQFF
- | TRBJ1-5 | TRBV7-9 | - | TGTGCCGGAGGGGGAGGGGGCAATCAGCCCCAGCATTTT | CAGGGGGNQPQHF
- | TRBJ2-7 | TRBV5-4 | - | TGTGCCAGCAGCGGGGGGCAGGGGGTCTACGAGCAGTACTTC | CASSGGQGVYEQYF
- | TRBJ2-1 | TRBV7-3 | TRBD1 | TGTGCCAGCAGCTTACTTTTAGGGGGCGGTGAGCAGTTCTTC | CASSLLLGGGEQFF
- | TRBJ2-6 | TRBV5-4 | TRBD1 | TGTGCCAGCAGCATAAGGGGACAGCCGATCTCTGGGGCCAACGTCCTGACTTTC | CASSIRGQPISGANVLTF
- | TRBJ2-2 | TRBV25-1 | TRBD2 | TGTGCCAGCAGTGAAGGGGGGGCTAGCGGGGTTGTCGGGGAGCTGTTTTTT | CASSEGGASGVVGELFF
- | TRBJ2-1 | TRBV1 | - | TGCACCAGCAGCCAAGAGAGGCTAGCGGGGGAGAATGAGCAGTTCTTC | CTSSQERLAGENEQFF
- | TRBJ2-3 | TRBV29-1 | TRBD1 | TGCAGCGTTCATAACCCGGGACAGGGTACGACAGATACGCAGTATTTT | CSVHNPGQGTTDTQYF
- | TRBJ2-1 | TRBV5-6 | TRBD2 | TGTGCCAGCACTGGCACGGGGGGGGCGCGACCCTACAATGAGCAGTTCTTC | CASTGTGGARPYNEQFF
- | TRBJ2-2 | TRBV7-8 | - | TGTGCCAGCAGCACCGGGAGTTACACCGGGGAGCTGTTTTTT | CASSTGSYTGELFF
- | TRBJ1-1 | TRBV30 | - | TGTGCCTGGAGACCCCGAGGGTACACTGAAGCTTTCTTT | CAWRPRGYTEAFF
- | TRBJ1-1 | TRBV7-6 | TRBD1 | TGTGCCAGCACCCCGGGACAGGGGGCACTACCCACGAACACTGAAGCTTTCTTT | CASTPGQGALPTNTEAFF
once | TRBJ2-3 | TRBV4-1 | - | TGCGCCAGCAGCCAGGGTGGAGAGGTCTATCCCACAGATACGCAGTATTTT | CASSQGGEVYPTDTQYF
- | TRBJ2-7 | TRBV7-9 | TRBD1 | TGTGCCAGCAGCCAACTCGGGGCAGGGGGCGAGCAGTACTTC | CASSQLGAGGEQYF
once | TRBJ1-4 | TRBV7-2 | - | TGTGCCAGCAGCTTAGCTATGGGCCTTGCGGGGGAAAAACTGTTTTTT | CASSLAMGLAGEKLFF
- | TRBJ2-7 | TRBV5-1 | - | TGCGCCAGCAGCGACTCCCGTACAGGGATCTACGAGCAGTACTTC | CASSDSRTGIYEQYF
once | TRBJ1-4 | TRBV6-6 | TRBD1 | TGTGCCAGCAGGGACCGGACAGGGAGGAATGAAAAACTGTTTTTT | CASRDRTGRNEKLFF
- | TRBJ1-1 | TRBV7-6 | - | TGTGCCAGCAGCTTATCCGTGAACACTGAAGCTTTCTTT | CASSLSVNTEAFF
- | TRBJ1-2 | TRBV2 | TRBD1 | TGTGCCAGCAGGGACAGGGGTGGCGGCTACACCTTC | CASRDRGGGYTF
few | TRBJ2-7 | TRBV20-1 | - | TGCAGTGCTAAAGGGGGCTACGAGCAGTACTTC | CSAKGGYEQYF
- | TRBJ1-1 | TRBV14 | - | TGTGCCAGCAGCCGGCTCGGAGGGAACCCTTTCTTT | CASSRLGGNPFF
- | TRBJ1-2 | TRBV6-1 | TRBD1 | TGTGCCAGCAGTGAAGGTGGAACAGGGGAGGCCTTC | CASSEGGTGEAF
- | TRBJ2-2 | TRBV19 | TRBD1 | TGTGCCAGTATAGGCGGACAGGGGGTAGGCGGGGAGCTGTTTTTT | CASIGGQGVGGELFF
- | TRBJ2-3 | TRBV7-9 | - | TGTGCCAGCGGACTTCAGGATACGCAGTATTTT | CASGLQDTQYF
- | TRBJ2-3 | TRBV19 | - | TGTGCCAGTAGTGCGTACAGGGATACAGATACGCAGTATTTT | CASSAYRDTDTQYF
- | TRBJ2-5 | TRBV19 | TRBD2 | TGTGCCAGTAGTATAGTGGGGGGGTATGAGACCCAGTACTTC | CASSIVGGYETQYF
- | TRBJ2-5 | TRBV9 | TRBD2 | TGTGCCAGCAGCGTGTCGGGACTAGCGGGGTTGGAGACCCAGTACTTC | CASSVSGLAGLETQYF
- | TRBJ1-6 | TRBV6-1 | - | TGTGCCAGCAGCCAGGGAAGTTCACCCCTCCACTTT | CASSQGSSPLHF
- | TRBJ2-2 | TRBV9 | - | TGTGCCAGCAGCGTTACTAGCCCCGGGGAGCTGTTTTTT | CASSVTSPGELFF
- | TRBJ2-2 | TRBV7-6 | TRBD1 | TGTGCCAGCAGCTTCGGACAGGGGAGGGGCGGGGAGCTGTTTTTT | CASSFGQGRGGELFF
- | TRBJ1-4 | TRBV13 | - | TGTGCCAGCAGCCAACGGAGGCCAAGGGAAAAACTGTTTTTT | CASSQRRPREKLFF
- | TRBJ2-1 | TRBV9 | TRBD2 | TGTGCCAGCAGCGTAGCGTCTGGACTAGGCTACAATGAGCAGTTCTTC | CASSVASGLGYNEQFF
- | TRBJ2-7 | TRBV18 | - | TGTGCCAGCTCACGCAGTGACTTGGGGCAGTACTTC | CASSRSDLGQYF
- | TRBJ1-3 | TRBV30 | TRBD1 | TGTGCCTGGAGCCCGACAGGGACTCACTCTGGAAACACCATATATTTT | CAWSPTGTHSGNTIYF
- | TRBJ1-5 | TRBV27 | TRBD1 | TGTGCCAGCAGTCGACAGGGGGCAAGTCAGCCCCAGCATTTT | CASSRQGASQPQHF
once | TRBJ1-5 | TRBV6-6 | TRBD1 | TGTGCCAGCAGTTACCGGACAGGGGGAAGTCAGCCCCAGCATTTT | CASSYRTGGSQPQHF
- | TRBJ1-2 | TRBV7-2 | TRBD1 | TGTGCCAGCAGCTTAAAGGGGACAGGGGAGAACTATGGCTACACCTTC | CASSLKGTGENYGYTF
- | TRBJ2-5 | TRBV9 | TRBD2 | TGTGCCAGCAGCGTATCGGGGGGGGGAGAGACCCAGTACTTC | CASSVSGGGETQYF
- | TRBJ2-7 | TRBV9 | - | TGTGCCAGCAGCGTAGGGTCGGGCTCCTACGAGCAGTACTTC | CASSVGSGSYEQYF
- | TRBJ2-1 | TRBV7-8 | TRBD1 | TGTGCCAGCAGCGCATCTAGACAGGGACCCTACAATGAGCAGTTCTTC | CASSASRQGPYNEQFF
- | TRBJ2-1 | TRBV6-5 | - | TGTGCCAGCAGTTACTCGAGTACTGAGCAGTTCTTC | CASSYSSTEQFF
- | TRBJ2-1 | TRBV25-1 | TRBD1 | TGTGCCAGCAGAGGGACAGGGGAACACAATGAGCAGTTCTTC | CASRGTGEHNEQFF
- | TRBJ1-2 | TRBV6-4 | TRBD1 | TGTGCCAGCAGTGATATAGGGGGCCGGGGCTACACCTTC | CASSDIGGRGYTF
- | TRBJ2-6 | TRBV9 | - | TGTGCCAGCAGCTCGTACTCTGGGGCCAACGTCCTGACTTTC | CASSSYSGANVLTF
- | TRBJ2-2 | TRBV11-2 | TRBD1 | TGTGCCAGCAGCGCGCCTACAGGGGGATACACCGGGGAGCTGTTTTTT | CASSAPTGGYTGELFF